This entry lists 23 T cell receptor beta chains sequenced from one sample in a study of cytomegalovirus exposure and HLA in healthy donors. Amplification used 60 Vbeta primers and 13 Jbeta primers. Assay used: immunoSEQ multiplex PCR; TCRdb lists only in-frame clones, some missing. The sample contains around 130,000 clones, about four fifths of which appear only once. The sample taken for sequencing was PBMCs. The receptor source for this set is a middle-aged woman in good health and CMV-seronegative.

The CDR3 loop is CAISERLGDEAFF. The DNA for the CDR3 is TGTGCCATCAGTGAGCGGTTAGGAGATGAAGCTTTCTTT. This chain joins TRBV10-3 and TRBJ1-1; D is unresolved. Per germline, CDR1 ENHRY and CDR2 SYGVKD. The germline V and J ends were trimmed by 2 bases and 7 bases, with 11 bases remaining between them. The CDR3 contains 13 residues.

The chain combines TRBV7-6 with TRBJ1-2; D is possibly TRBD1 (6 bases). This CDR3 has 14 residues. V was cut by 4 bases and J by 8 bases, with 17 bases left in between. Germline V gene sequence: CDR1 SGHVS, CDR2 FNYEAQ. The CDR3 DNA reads TGTGCCAGCAGCTCACAAACAGGGTCGTTCGGCTACACCTTC. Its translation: CASSSQTGSFGYTF.

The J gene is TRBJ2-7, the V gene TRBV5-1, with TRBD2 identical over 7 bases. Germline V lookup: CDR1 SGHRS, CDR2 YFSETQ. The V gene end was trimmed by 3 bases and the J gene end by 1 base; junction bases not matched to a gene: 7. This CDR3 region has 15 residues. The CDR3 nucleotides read TGCGCCAGCAGCTACACGGGGGGACTGTCCTACGAGCAGTACTTC. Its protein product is CASSYTGGLSYEQYF. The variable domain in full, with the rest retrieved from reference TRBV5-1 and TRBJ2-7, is KAGVTQTPRYLIKTRGQQVTLSCSPISGHRSVSWYQQTPGQGLQFLFEYFSETQRNKGNFPGRFSGRQFSNSRSEMNVSTLELGDSALYLCASSYTGGLSYEQYFGPGTRLTVT.

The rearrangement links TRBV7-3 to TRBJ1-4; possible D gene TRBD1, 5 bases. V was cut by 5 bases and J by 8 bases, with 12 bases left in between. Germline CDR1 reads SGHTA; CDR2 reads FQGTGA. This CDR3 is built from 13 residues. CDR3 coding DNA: TGTGCCAGCAGCCGCGGACAAGGAGAAAAACTGTTTTTT. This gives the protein CASSRGQGEKLFF.

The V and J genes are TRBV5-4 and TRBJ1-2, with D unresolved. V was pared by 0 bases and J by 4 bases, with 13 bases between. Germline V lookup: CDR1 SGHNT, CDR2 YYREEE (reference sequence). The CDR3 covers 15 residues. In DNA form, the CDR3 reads TGTGCCAGCAGCTTGGGCCCAGCTGGAGGCTATGGCTACACCTTC. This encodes CASSLGPAGGYGYTF.

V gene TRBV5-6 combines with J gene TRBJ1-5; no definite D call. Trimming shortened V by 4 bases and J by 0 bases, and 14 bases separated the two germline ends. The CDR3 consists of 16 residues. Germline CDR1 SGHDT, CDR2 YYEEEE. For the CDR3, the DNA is TGTGCCAGCAGCACCCGGTCCCGAAATAGCAATCAGCCCCAGCATTTT. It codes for CASSTRSRNSNQPQHF.

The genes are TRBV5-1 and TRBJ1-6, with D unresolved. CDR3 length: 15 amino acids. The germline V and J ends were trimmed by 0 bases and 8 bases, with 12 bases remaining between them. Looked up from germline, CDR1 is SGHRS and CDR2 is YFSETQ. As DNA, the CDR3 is TGCGCCAGCAGCTTGGCCCTCCGGAGTTATTCACCCCTCCACTTT. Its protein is CASSLALRSYSPLHF.

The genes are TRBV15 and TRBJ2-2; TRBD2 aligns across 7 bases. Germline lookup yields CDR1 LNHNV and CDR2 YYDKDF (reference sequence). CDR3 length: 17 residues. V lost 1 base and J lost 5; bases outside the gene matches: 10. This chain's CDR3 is CATSRGFDAGETGELFF. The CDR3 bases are TGTGCCACCAGCAGAGGTTTCGATGCGGGAGAGACCGGGGAGCTGTTTTTT.

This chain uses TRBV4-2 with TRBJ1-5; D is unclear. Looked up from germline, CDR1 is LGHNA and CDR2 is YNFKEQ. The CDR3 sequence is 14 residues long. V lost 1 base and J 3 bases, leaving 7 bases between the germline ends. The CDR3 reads CASSQVLDNQPQHF. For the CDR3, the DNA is TGTGCCAGCAGCCAAGTGCTAGACAATCAGCCCCAGCATTTT.

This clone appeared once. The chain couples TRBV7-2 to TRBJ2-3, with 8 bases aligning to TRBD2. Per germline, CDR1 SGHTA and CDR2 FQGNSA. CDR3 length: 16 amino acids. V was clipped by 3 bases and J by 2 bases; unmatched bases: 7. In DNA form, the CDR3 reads TGTGCCAGCAGCTTGGTGCGGGGGGTGGCCACAGATACGCAGTATTTT. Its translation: CASSLVRGVATDTQYF.

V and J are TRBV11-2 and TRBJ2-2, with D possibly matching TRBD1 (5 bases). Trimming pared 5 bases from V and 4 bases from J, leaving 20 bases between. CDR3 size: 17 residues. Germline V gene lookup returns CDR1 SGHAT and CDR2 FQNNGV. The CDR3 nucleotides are TGTGCCAGCAGCCTCGTTTTTCGGCAGGGTCCCACCGGGGAGCTGTTTTTT. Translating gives CASSLVFRQGPTGELFF.

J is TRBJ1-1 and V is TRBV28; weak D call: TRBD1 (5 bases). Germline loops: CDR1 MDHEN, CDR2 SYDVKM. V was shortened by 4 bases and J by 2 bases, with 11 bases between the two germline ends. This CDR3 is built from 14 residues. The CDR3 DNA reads TGTGCCAGCAGTTGGGGGACTTACAACACTGAAGCTTTCTTT. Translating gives CASSWGTYNTEAFF.

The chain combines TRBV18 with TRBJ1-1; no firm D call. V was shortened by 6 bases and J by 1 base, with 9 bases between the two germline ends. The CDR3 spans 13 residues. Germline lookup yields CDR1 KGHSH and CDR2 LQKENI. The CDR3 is CASSSTGNTEAFF. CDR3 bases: TGTGCCAGCTCGTCGACGGGGAACACTGAAGCTTTCTTT.

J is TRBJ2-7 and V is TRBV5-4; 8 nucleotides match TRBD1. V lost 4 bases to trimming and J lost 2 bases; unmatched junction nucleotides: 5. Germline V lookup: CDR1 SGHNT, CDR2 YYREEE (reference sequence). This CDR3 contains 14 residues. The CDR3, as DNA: TGTGCCAGCAGCGTGGGGACAGGAACCTACGAGCAGTACTTC. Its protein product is CASSVGTGTYEQYF.

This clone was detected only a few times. The CDR3 DNA is TGCGCCAGCAGCCAAGAAATGTATAGCAATCAGCCCCAGCATTTT. Protein product: CASSQEMYSNQPQHF. The V call is TRBV4-3, the J call TRBJ1-5; D remains unclear. The CDR3 is 15 amino acids. Germline lookup yields CDR1 LGHNA and CDR2 YSLEER. V was trimmed by 0 bases and J by 0 bases, leaving 6 bases between them.

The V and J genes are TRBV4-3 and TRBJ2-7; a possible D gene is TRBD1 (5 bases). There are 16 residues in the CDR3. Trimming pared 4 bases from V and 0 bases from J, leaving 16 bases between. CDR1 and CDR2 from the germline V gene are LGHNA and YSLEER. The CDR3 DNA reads TGCGCCAGCAGCCGGGCATCGACAGCCGTCTCCTACGAGCAGTACTTC. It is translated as CASSRASTAVSYEQYF.

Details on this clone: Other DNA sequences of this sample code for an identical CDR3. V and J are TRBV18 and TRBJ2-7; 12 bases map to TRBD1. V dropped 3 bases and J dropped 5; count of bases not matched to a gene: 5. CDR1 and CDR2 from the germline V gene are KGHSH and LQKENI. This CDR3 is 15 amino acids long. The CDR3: CASSPLGQGAHEQYF. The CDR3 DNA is TGTGCCAGCTCACCTCTGGGACAGGGGGCCCACGAGCAGTACTTC.

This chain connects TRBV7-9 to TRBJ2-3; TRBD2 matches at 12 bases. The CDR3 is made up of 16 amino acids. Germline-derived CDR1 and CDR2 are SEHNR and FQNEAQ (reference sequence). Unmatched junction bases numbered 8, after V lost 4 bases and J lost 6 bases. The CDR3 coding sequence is TGTGCCAGCAGCTCTGGGACTAGCGGGCCCGGGGATACGCAGTATTTT. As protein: CASSSGTSGPGDTQYF.

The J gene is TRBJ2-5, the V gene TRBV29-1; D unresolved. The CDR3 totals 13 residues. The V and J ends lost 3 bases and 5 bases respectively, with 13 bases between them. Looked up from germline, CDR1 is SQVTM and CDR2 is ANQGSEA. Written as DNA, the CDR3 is TGCAGCGTTGACAGAGGCTCGGCTGAGACCCAGTACTTC. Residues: CSVDRGSAETQYF.

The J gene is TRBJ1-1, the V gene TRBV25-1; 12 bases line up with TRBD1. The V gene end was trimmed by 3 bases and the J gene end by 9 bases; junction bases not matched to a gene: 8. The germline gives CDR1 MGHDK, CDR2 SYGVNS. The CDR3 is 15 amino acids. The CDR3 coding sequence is TGTGCCAGCAGTGAGGGGGGACAGGGGGCAACTAAAGCTTTCTTT. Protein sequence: CASSEGGQGATKAFF.

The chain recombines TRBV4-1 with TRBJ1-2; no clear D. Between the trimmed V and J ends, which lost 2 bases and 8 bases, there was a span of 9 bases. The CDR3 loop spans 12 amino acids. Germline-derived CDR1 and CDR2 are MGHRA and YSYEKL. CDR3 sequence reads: CASSQMTWGYTF. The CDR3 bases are TGCGCCAGCAGCCAAATGACATGGGGCTACACCTTC.

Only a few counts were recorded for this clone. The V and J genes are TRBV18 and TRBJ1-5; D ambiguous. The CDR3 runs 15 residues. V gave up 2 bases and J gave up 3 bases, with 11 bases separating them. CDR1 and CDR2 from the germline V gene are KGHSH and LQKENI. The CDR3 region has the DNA TGTGCCAGCTCACCAGTTCCTTCCCCCAATCAGCCCCAGCATTTT. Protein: CASSPVPSPNQPQHF.

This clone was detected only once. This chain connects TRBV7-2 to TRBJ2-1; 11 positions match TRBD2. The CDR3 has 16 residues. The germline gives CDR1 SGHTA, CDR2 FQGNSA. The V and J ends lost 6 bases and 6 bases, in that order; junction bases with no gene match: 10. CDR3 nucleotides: TGTGCCAGCAGACGTACCGGGACTAGCGGTGTCAATGAGCAGTTCTTC. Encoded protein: CASRRTGTSGVNEQFF.